This T cell receptor beta chain comes out of a study of untreated major depressive disorder. Regarding the study as a whole: The sequencing tests were limited to three preselected Vbeta families.

Germline V gives CDR1 SGHRS, CDR2 YFSETQ. Trimming removed 0 bases from V and 7 bases from J, with 7 bases in between. This CDR3 region has 13 residues. Notes on this clone: The target antigen is unknown.

Sequencing was performed with immunoSEQ multiplex PCR; in TCRdb, only in-frame clones are kept and a portion is missing. The data show nearly 20,000 clones, with 85% to 90% seen just once and 0.8% to 0.9% held by the top ten. Participants were all of European descent. No major medical conditions, Axis I/II comorbidities, regular medication, or illicit drugs. Thawed PBMCs underwent magnetic negative selection for CD4+ T cells. The chain carries TRBV5-1 and TRBJ1-4, with unresolved D. The sample was CD4+ T cells from PBMCs. The sequence came from a woman aged 30 to 39 in good health. The CDR3 nucleotides are TGCGCCAGCAGCTTGGTATTAGGTGAAAAACTGTTTTTT. It specifies CASSLVLGEKLFF. Supplemented by reference TRBV5-1 and TRBJ1-4, the full variable domain reads KAGVTQTPRYLIKTRGQQVTLSCSPISGHRSVSWYQQTPGQGLQFLFEYFSETQRNKGNFPGRFSGRQFSNSRSEMNVSTLELGDSALYLCASSLVLGEKLFFGSGTQLSVL.